This section outlines one T cell receptor beta chain sequence together with its context. These data are taken from a study of control samples from healthy donors and cancer patients. TCRdb's table, derived via immunoSEQ multiplex PCR, lists solely in-frame clones and lacks some. Found here are 390,000 or so clones, about 93% of them singletons; the top ten hold 5% to 7%. The sample taken for sequencing was PBMCs. The receptor was isolated from a middle-aged man with head and neck cancer.

The CDR3 DNA reads TGTGCCAGCAGTTTGGACAGGGCCCACGAGCAGTACTTC. This sequence encodes CASSLDRAHEQYF. The chain has TRBV27 and TRBJ2-7, with TRBD1 matching over 8 bases. The CDR3 totals 13 residues. CDR1 and CDR2 from the germline V gene are MNHEY and SMNVEV (reference sequence). V shed 3 bases and J 5 bases; nucleotides not matched to a gene: 3.